A selection of T cell receptor beta chains follows, all from one sample in a study of blood T cell repertoires in COVID-19. Sequenced by immunoSEQ multiplex PCR; TCRdb stores in-frame clones only, minus some. Of roughly 230,000 clones listed, around 83% are singletons. Sequenced: peripheral blood. These receptor sequences come from a woman in her forties or fifties with acute or convalescent COVID-19. Both conserved end residues are part of each CDR3. The order of the fields is V gene, J gene, CDR3 protein.

TRBV7-6	TRBJ2-3	CASSLLTVSTDTQYF
TRBV19	TRBJ2-7	CASSIGTGSYEQYF
TRBV4-1	TRBJ2-5	CASSQGLAAGTQYF
TRBV5-1	TRBJ2-7	CASSFWTSGRPVEQYF
TRBV15	TRBJ2-5	CATRLAGGETQYF
TRBV10-1	TRBJ1-1	CASSSTANTEAFF
TRBV28	TRBJ2-2	CASSLRGAGTGELFF
TRBV7-9	TRBJ2-7	CASSSLQGAREQYF
TRBV2	TRBJ2-5	CASSAGTSGRAIETQYF
TRBV19	TRBJ1-3	CASRQDGQGPGNTIYF
TRBV6-2/TRBV6-3	TRBJ1-1	CASSARVNTEAFF
TRBV5-4	TRBJ1-2	CASSSQVNYGYTF
TRBV24-1	TRBJ2-1	CATSDFDTSGGYNEQFF